This record looks at one TCR beta chain sequence and its context. As yet, its antigen is unknown. These data come from a study of cytotoxic CD8 clonotypes in ibrutinib-treated CLL. Study-level findings and limits: Sustained-remission patients were sampled at different times than progressing patients were.

The repertoire was sequenced with immunoSEQ multiplex PCR; TCRdb's copy has only in-frame clones and lacks some. The table has 130,000 or so clones, over 75% seen once. The CDR3 runs 14 residues. The germline gives CDR1 SQVTM, CDR2 ANQGSEA. Trimming removed 4 bases from V and 2 bases from J, with 13 bases in between. The specimen comprised PBMCs, sampled after 24 months of ibrutinib treatment. This clonotype was obtained from a human donor with chronic lymphocytic leukemia. This chain joins TRBV29-1 and TRBJ2-3; tentative D call: TRBD2 (5 bases). CDR3 sequence reads: CSVVGSGVTDTQYF. As DNA, the CDR3 is TGCAGCGTTGTTGGGAGCGGAGTCACAGATACGCAGTATTTT.